A selection of T cell receptor beta chains follows, all from one sample in a study of vaccination effects on CD4 cells after COVID-19. Clones were read by immunoSEQ multiplex PCR, and TCRdb kept only the in-frame ones, dropping some. The data hold 20,000 to 30,000 clones, with around 72% observed a single time. These receptors' targets are unknown. This material consisted of CD4+ T cells from PBMCs cultured with SARS-CoV-2 spike peptides, taken before COVID-19 vaccination. These receptor sequences come from a human donor who received a COVID-19 vaccine. CDR3s include the opening cysteine and the closing phenylalanine or tryptophan. The D gene is left open where the match is weak. Not every row has a clone size; where given, it reads once, few, many or a size class.

CDR3nt: TGTGCCAGCAGCCGACAAGATTATAATGAGCAGTTCTTC; CDR3aa: CASSRQDYNEQFF; j_gene: TRBJ2-1; abundance: NA; d_gene: NA; v_gene: TRBV12-3/TRBV12-4
CDR3nt: TGTGCCAGCAGCTTCACAGGAGCTAACTATGGCTACACCTTC; CDR3aa: CASSFTGANYGYTF; j_gene: TRBJ1-2; abundance: NA; d_gene: NA; v_gene: TRBV5-4
CDR3nt: TGCAGCGTTATAGTTGGACGGGGGTTTGGTGAGCAGTTCTTC; CDR3aa: CSVIVGRGFGEQFF; j_gene: TRBJ2-1; abundance: NA; d_gene: NA; v_gene: TRBV29-1
CDR3nt: TGTGCCAGCAGTCAAACCGGGACTAGCGGGGAGACCCTATACAATGAGCAGTTCTTC; CDR3aa: CASSQTGTSGETLYNEQFF; j_gene: TRBJ2-1; abundance: NA; d_gene: TRBD2; v_gene: TRBV7-9
CDR3nt: TGCAGTGCTAGTTCCTACTCCTACGAGCAGTACTTC; CDR3aa: CSASSYSYEQYF; j_gene: TRBJ2-7; abundance: NA; d_gene: NA; v_gene: TRBV20-1
CDR3nt: TGTGCCAGCAGTGAAGCTCCAGGGAAGGTGACAGATACGCAGTATTTT; CDR3aa: CASSEAPGKVTDTQYF; j_gene: TRBJ2-3; abundance: few; d_gene: NA; v_gene: TRBV6-1
CDR3nt: TGTGCCAGCAGCTTAGCAGGGGGAGGGTACACTGAAGCTTTCTTT; CDR3aa: CASSLAGGGYTEAFF; j_gene: TRBJ1-1; abundance: few; d_gene: NA; v_gene: TRBV7-9
CDR3nt: TGTGCCAGCAGTCCCGACAGGGTAAATAACTATGGCTACACCTTC; CDR3aa: CASSPDRVNNYGYTF; j_gene: TRBJ1-2; abundance: NA; d_gene: TRBD1; v_gene: TRBV27
CDR3nt: TGTGCCAGCAGCGGGGACAGGGCCTTAGCCAAAAACATTCAGTACTTC; CDR3aa: CASSGDRALAKNIQYF; j_gene: TRBJ2-4; abundance: NA; d_gene: TRBD1; v_gene: TRBV5-8
CDR3nt: TGTGCCAGCAGTGTAGGGATCTACTCTGGAAACACCATATATTTT; CDR3aa: CASSVGIYSGNTIYF; j_gene: TRBJ1-3; abundance: NA; d_gene: NA; v_gene: TRBV2
CDR3nt: TGCGCCAGCAGCCCTGAGGACAGCCCACGTGAGACCCAGTACTTC; CDR3aa: CASSPEDSPRETQYF; j_gene: TRBJ2-5; abundance: NA; d_gene: NA; v_gene: TRBV4-1
CDR3nt: TGTGCCACCGCCTCGAGCTGGGCCAACGTCCTGACTTTC; CDR3aa: CATASSWANVLTF; j_gene: TRBJ2-6; abundance: once; d_gene: NA; v_gene: TRBV24-1
CDR3nt: TGCGCCAGCAGCCCCGGGTCATTTTTGGAGACCCAGTACTTC; CDR3aa: CASSPGSFLETQYF; j_gene: TRBJ2-5; abundance: NA; d_gene: NA; v_gene: TRBV5-1
CDR3nt: TGTGCCAGTAGCTTTCTGGGACAGGGGGGAGATACGCAGTATTTT; CDR3aa: CASSFLGQGGDTQYF; j_gene: TRBJ2-3; abundance: NA; d_gene: TRBD1; v_gene: TRBV19
CDR3nt: TGTGCCAGCAGTGACTGGGCCGGAGATAATTCACCCCTCCACTTT; CDR3aa: CASSDWAGDNSPLHF; j_gene: TRBJ1-6; abundance: few; d_gene: NA; v_gene: TRBV2
CDR3nt: TGTGCCAGTGTACGTACAGGGGGCTCTGAAGCTTTCTTT; CDR3aa: CASVRTGGSEAFF; j_gene: TRBJ1-1; abundance: NA; d_gene: TRBD1; v_gene: TRBV19
CDR3nt: TGTGCCAGCAGCCAAGGGACAGTCTTCTACAATGAGCAGTTCTTC; CDR3aa: CASSQGTVFYNEQFF; j_gene: TRBJ2-1; abundance: once; d_gene: NA; v_gene: TRBV3-1/TRBV3-2
CDR3nt: TGTGCCAGCAGCTTACAGGGGGCGCACACCGGGGAGCTGTTTTTT; CDR3aa: CASSLQGAHTGELFF; j_gene: TRBJ2-2; abundance: once; d_gene: TRBD1; v_gene: TRBV6-6
CDR3nt: TGTGCCAGCAGTTTCTTGGAGACCCAGTACTTC; CDR3aa: CASSFLETQYF; j_gene: TRBJ2-5; abundance: NA; d_gene: NA; v_gene: TRBV12-3/TRBV12-4
CDR3nt: TGTGCCAGCAGTGACTCACCTACGGTGGGGGCCCTCCACTTT; CDR3aa: CASSDSPTVGALHF; j_gene: TRBJ1-6; abundance: NA; d_gene: NA; v_gene: TRBV6-5
CDR3nt: TGTGCCAGCAGGAGGGGACAGGGGGTCTATGGCTACACCTTC; CDR3aa: CASRRGQGVYGYTF; j_gene: TRBJ1-2; abundance: few; d_gene: TRBD1; v_gene: TRBV6-5
CDR3nt: TGTGCCAGCAGACCCGGGACAGGGGGCTCCTACGAGCAGTACTTC; CDR3aa: CASRPGTGGSYEQYF; j_gene: TRBJ2-7; abundance: NA; d_gene: TRBD1; v_gene: TRBV6-5
CDR3nt: TGTGCCAGCAGTGTGGGGGAGGCGAATGAGCAGTTCTTC; CDR3aa: CASSVGEANEQFF; j_gene: TRBJ2-1; abundance: NA; d_gene: NA; v_gene: TRBV5-6
CDR3nt: TGTGCCAGCAGCCAAGGTGGAGTCAACACTGAAGCTTTCTTT; CDR3aa: CASSQGGVNTEAFF; j_gene: TRBJ1-1; abundance: NA; d_gene: NA; v_gene: TRBV3-1/TRBV3-2
CDR3nt: TGTGCCAGCAGTGAACTGGGAATAGGCAATCAGCCCCAGCATTTT; CDR3aa: CASSELGIGNQPQHF; j_gene: TRBJ1-5; abundance: NA; d_gene: NA; v_gene: TRBV6-1
CDR3nt: TGTGCCAGCAGTGAGACAGGGGGCAATCAGCCCCAGCATTTT; CDR3aa: CASSETGGNQPQHF; j_gene: TRBJ1-5; abundance: NA; d_gene: TRBD1; v_gene: TRBV6-4
CDR3nt: TGCGCCAGCAGCTTGGAAGGGGTAAGCTCCTACAATGAGCAGTTCTTC; CDR3aa: CASSLEGVSSYNEQFF; j_gene: TRBJ2-1; abundance: NA; d_gene: NA; v_gene: TRBV5-1
CDR3nt: TGTGCCAGCTCACCCCCGATTTGGGACGAGCAGTACTTC; CDR3aa: CASSPPIWDEQYF; j_gene: TRBJ2-7; abundance: NA; d_gene: NA; v_gene: TRBV18
CDR3nt: TGTGCCAGCAGCCAACCTTCGGGGGAGCAGTACTTC; CDR3aa: CASSQPSGEQYF; j_gene: TRBJ2-7; abundance: few; d_gene: NA; v_gene: TRBV3-1/TRBV3-2
CDR3nt: TGTGCCAGCAGTTTTTGGGGACAGGGGATTACCGGGGAGCTGTTTTTT; CDR3aa: CASSFWGQGITGELFF; j_gene: TRBJ2-2; abundance: NA; d_gene: TRBD1; v_gene: TRBV6-5
CDR3nt: TGTGCCAGCAGCTACGGGACAGCTCAAGAGACCCAGTACTTC; CDR3aa: CASSYGTAQETQYF; j_gene: TRBJ2-5; abundance: NA; d_gene: TRBD1; v_gene: TRBV6-5
CDR3nt: TGTGCCAGCAGCGTAGGGACCGAGAACACTGAAGCTTTCTTT; CDR3aa: CASSVGTENTEAFF; j_gene: TRBJ1-1; abundance: NA; d_gene: NA; v_gene: TRBV9
CDR3nt: TGTGCCACCAGTGATTTGCGCAGGGGCAGCAATCAGCCCCAGCATTTT; CDR3aa: CATSDLRRGSNQPQHF; j_gene: TRBJ1-5; abundance: NA; d_gene: NA; v_gene: TRBV24-1
CDR3nt: TGTGCCAGCAGTTTGTCGGGACTAGCGGGTTACAATGAGCAGTTCTTC; CDR3aa: CASSLSGLAGYNEQFF; j_gene: TRBJ2-1; abundance: NA; d_gene: TRBD2; v_gene: TRBV27
CDR3nt: TGCGCCAGCAGCTTGGACGGCTTTAGCAATCAGCCCCAGCATTTT; CDR3aa: CASSLDGFSNQPQHF; j_gene: TRBJ1-5; abundance: few; d_gene: NA; v_gene: TRBV5-1
CDR3nt: TGCGCCAGCAGCTTGGAACAGTTCTACGAGCAGTACTTC; CDR3aa: CASSLEQFYEQYF; j_gene: TRBJ2-7; abundance: once; d_gene: NA; v_gene: TRBV5-1
CDR3nt: TGTGCCAGCCGACGCGGATCGGGAAACTATGGCTACACCTTC; CDR3aa: CASRRGSGNYGYTF; j_gene: TRBJ1-2; abundance: NA; d_gene: NA; v_gene: TRBV6-5
CDR3nt: TGTGCCAGCAGCTTGGGGCAGGGGGTGTTATCTGGCTACACCTTC; CDR3aa: CASSLGQGVLSGYTF; j_gene: TRBJ1-2; abundance: NA; d_gene: TRBD1; v_gene: TRBV5-4
CDR3nt: TGTGCCAGCAGCTCCCGAATCCAGGGATCCCTCCTCCGTTACGAGCAGTACTTC; CDR3aa: CASSSRIQGSLLRYEQYF; j_gene: TRBJ2-7; abundance: NA; d_gene: NA; v_gene: TRBV7-9
CDR3nt: TGTGCCAGCAGCTTGTTCGGTAGCGGGAGTTATTATGAGCAGTTCTTC; CDR3aa: CASSLFGSGSYYEQFF; j_gene: TRBJ2-1; abundance: NA; d_gene: TRBD2; v_gene: TRBV5-6
CDR3nt: TGTGCCAGCAGCCGGGACACTAGGAACACTGAAGCTTTCTTT; CDR3aa: CASSRDTRNTEAFF; j_gene: TRBJ1-1; abundance: NA; d_gene: NA; v_gene: TRBV11-2
CDR3nt: TGTGCCATCAGGGCTTCCTCCGGGACAGGGGACACTGAAGCTTTCTTT; CDR3aa: CAIRASSGTGDTEAFF; j_gene: TRBJ1-1; abundance: NA; d_gene: TRBD1; v_gene: TRBV10-3
CDR3nt: TGTGCCAGCAGCTGGACAGGAGGATATAATTCACCCCTCCACTTT; CDR3aa: CASSWTGGYNSPLHF; j_gene: TRBJ1-6; abundance: NA; d_gene: TRBD1; v_gene: TRBV6-5
CDR3nt: TGCGCCAGCAGCTTGGGTCCGGGACTAGCGGGCGCGGGGGATACGCAGTATTTT; CDR3aa: CASSLGPGLAGAGDTQYF; j_gene: TRBJ2-3; abundance: NA; d_gene: TRBD2; v_gene: TRBV5-1